This T cell receptor beta chain was captured by sequencing in a study of blood T cell repertoires in COVID-19 (dated by TCRdb to 2020 to 2022). For the wider study: Samples from collaborators originated in the United States, Italy and Spain and spanned both the acute and convalescent phases of COVID-19. The material from the prospective study consisted of cDNA or gDNA derived from T cells, B-cell-depleted T cells, or PBMCs. Deeply sampled blood TCRbeta repertoires from subjects exposed to, actively infected with, or recovered from COVID-19 were included in the dataset. The repertoires were released in a freely available public database intended as a resource for research on the immune response to SARS-CoV-2. The samples were drawn from two sources: the first 160 participants of the ongoing ImmuneRACE study, and 1,000 to 1,500 subjects contributed by 6 global collaborators. Sample metadata almost always included a de-identified subject ID, COVID-19 status, age in years and sex. Where available, HLA class I and class II types were taken from metadata supplied by the sample provider and were not determined by assay-based typing.

A note on this clone: The target of this receptor is not known. The sample holds no much larger clone one base away, and base qualities are not on file.

Whole blood was collected in K2EDTA tubes by collaborating institutions according to the institutions' own protocols. For TCRbeta analysis, collaborators shipped samples in one of three forms: frozen whole blood, isolated PBMCs, or DNA extracted from either of those sample types. From its cysteine to its phenylalanine, the CDR3 spans 14 amino acids. CDR3 DNA only is kept here, 42 bases in frame from base 1. The CDR1 and CDR2 encoded by the germline V gene (reference sequence) are LNHDA and SQIVND. V drops 7 bases and J drops 2 bases, leaving 13 bases in between. Summary of the overall study and its limitations: Clinical and demographic metadata were provided uncurated, with the amount varying by source and participant.

TCRbeta CDR3 regions were amplified from genomic DNA using the immunoSEQ Assay, a bias-controlled multiplex PCR. The authors processed their data as follows. Within the assay, amplification of reference gene primers was used to estimate how many nucleated cells each sample contained. To quantify the absolute abundance of each unique TCRbeta CDR3 rearrangement, sequence reads were collapsed and filtered. For each sample, productive Simpson clonality was calculated by taking the square root of Simpson's diversity index across productive rearrangements. Drawn from immuneACCESS, this table holds only the in-frame rearrangements with V and J called that TCRdb kept. Clones are partly lost; checked studies trace under half to an unresolved V gene and leave the rest unexplained. The V and J calls and the clone size are those of that table, but D and trimming were determined from the DNA. The sample data list over 250,000 clones, and roughly 87% of these were observed just once. The ten largest clones capture 13% of the sample.

The origin of this receptor is a human donor in a cohort sampled during active COVID-19. Sequencing was performed on peripheral blood. The chain is made from TRBV19 and TRBJ2-3; TRBD1 is perhaps the D gene, given 6 matching bases. The DNA sequence reads TGTGCCAGTAAACTTCAGGGGAACACAGATACGCAGTATTTT. Translated, this gives CASKLQGNTDTQYF.